This paragraph reports one T cell receptor beta chain. The repertoire was sequenced with immunoSEQ multiplex PCR; TCRdb's copy has only in-frame clones and lacks some. The data hold 90,000 to 110,000 clones, with approximately 83% observed a single time. The data were obtained in a study of control samples from healthy donors and cancer patients. CDR1 is WSHSY and CDR2 is SAAADI in the germline V gene. This CDR3 is built from 14 residues. Trimming stripped 6 bases from V and 8 bases from J, with 16 bases between. The chain links TRBV10-2 to TRBJ1-4; possible D gene TRBD1, 5 bases. The material sequenced was blood. This clonotype was sampled from a woman aged 50 to 60 in good health. CDR3 residues: CASSLLGGKEKLFF. CDR3 nucleotides: TGCGCCAGCAGCCTCCTCGGGGGGAAGGAAAAACTGTTTTTT.